The clone carrying this T cell receptor beta chain was counted a few times. One end of the junction does not line up with germline, which may come from a read error. The data originate from a study of blood T cell repertoires in COVID-19. Background on the study: Sites across the United States, Italy and Spain contributed samples from acute and convalescent COVID-19. PBMCs, B-cell-depleted T cells, or T cells were the source of the cDNA or gDNA that made up the material.

The length of the CDR3 is 14 residues. Germline V gene data show CDR1 as SNHLY and CDR2 as FYNNEI. Original processing methods: Amplification of reference gene primers provided the estimated nucleated cell counts. TCRdb keeps only in-frame clones here, not all; method: immunoSEQ multiplex PCR. V and J calls and clone size follow that table, whereas D and trimming were derived from the DNA. The table includes roughly 180,000 clones, 76% detected once. This chain uses TRBV2 with TRBJ1-2, with 7 nucleotides matching TRBD1. Sequencing used peripheral blood. The sequence was obtained from a woman in her forties or fifties with active or convalescent COVID-19. In DNA form, the CDR3 reads TGTGCCAGCAGGGAAGGGGGCGGAAACTATGGCTACACCTTC. It yields the protein CASREGGGNYGYTF.